This TCR beta chain was captured in a study of blood T cell repertoires in COVID-19. At the level of the study: Donors in the United States, Italy and Spain gave samples during acute or convalescent COVID-19. Sources were T cells, B-cell-depleted T cells, or PBMCs; the material itself was cDNA or gDNA.

Data came from immunoSEQ multiplex PCR; TCRdb stores just in-frame clones and leaves some out. The table shows roughly 130,000 clones, with roughly nine tenths occurring only once. Trimming at V came to 0 bases and at J to 10 bases, leaving 13 bases not matched to a gene. Germline-derived CDR1 and CDR2 are SGHKS and YYEKEE (reference sequence). The CDR3 consists of 16 residues. The TCR comes from a man aged 45-60 years with active COVID-19. J is TRBJ2-3 and V is TRBV5-5; the match to TRBD2 covers 8 bases. The specimen sequenced was peripheral blood. This chain's CDR3 is CASSLAEGLVLEAQYF. DNA of the CDR3: TGTGCCAGCAGCTTGGCGGAGGGACTAGTACTCGAGGCGCAGTATTTT.